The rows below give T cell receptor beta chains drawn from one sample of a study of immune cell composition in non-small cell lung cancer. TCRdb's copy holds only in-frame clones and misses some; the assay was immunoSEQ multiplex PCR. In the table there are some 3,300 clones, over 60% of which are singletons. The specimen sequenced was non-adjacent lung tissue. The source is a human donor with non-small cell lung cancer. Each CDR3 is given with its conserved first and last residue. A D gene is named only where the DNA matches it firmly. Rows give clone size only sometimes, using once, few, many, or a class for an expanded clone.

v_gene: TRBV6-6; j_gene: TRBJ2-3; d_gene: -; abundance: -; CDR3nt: TGTGCCAGCAGTACCGGACCGACAGATACGCAGTATTTT; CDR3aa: CASSTGPTDTQYF
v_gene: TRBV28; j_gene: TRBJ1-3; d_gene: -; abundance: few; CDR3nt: TGTGCCAGCACAAAGGGGTCTGGAAACACCATATATTTT; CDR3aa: CASTKGSGNTIYF
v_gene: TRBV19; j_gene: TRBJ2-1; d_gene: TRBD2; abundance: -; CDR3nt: TGTGCCAGTAGTATGACTAGCGGGGAGTACAATGAGCAGTTCTTC; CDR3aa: CASSMTSGEYNEQFF
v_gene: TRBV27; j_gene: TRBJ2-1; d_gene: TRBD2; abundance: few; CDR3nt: TGTGCCAGCAGTTCCGAGGGCGGGAGTAACGTACACAATGAGCAGTTCTTC; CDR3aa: CASSSEGGSNVHNEQFF
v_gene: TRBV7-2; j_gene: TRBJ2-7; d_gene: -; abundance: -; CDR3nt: TGTGCCAGCAGCGCCGCGCTCGAGCAGTACTTC; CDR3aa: CASSAALEQYF
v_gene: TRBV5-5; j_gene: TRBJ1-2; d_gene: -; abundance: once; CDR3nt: TGTGCCAGCAGCTTGGTGGAGGGTACTAACTATGGCTACACCTTC; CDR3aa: CASSLVEGTNYGYTF
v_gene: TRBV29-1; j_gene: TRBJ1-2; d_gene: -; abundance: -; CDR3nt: TGCAGCGTTGATACAGATGAGGGGCACTATGGCTACACCTTC; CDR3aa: CSVDTDEGHYGYTF
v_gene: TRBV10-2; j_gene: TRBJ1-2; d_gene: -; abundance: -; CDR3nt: TGCGCCAGCAGCCGGGACCCTAACTATGGCTACACCTTC; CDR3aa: CASSRDPNYGYTF
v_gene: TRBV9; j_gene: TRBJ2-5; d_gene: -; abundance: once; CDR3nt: TGTGCCAGCAGCGTGAGTAGCGCAGAGACCCAGTACTTC; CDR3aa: CASSVSSAETQYF
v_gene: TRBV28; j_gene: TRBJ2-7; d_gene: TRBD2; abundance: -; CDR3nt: TGTGCCAGCAGTCCCGGGACTAGCGGGAGTTACGAGCAGTACTTC; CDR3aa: CASSPGTSGSYEQYF
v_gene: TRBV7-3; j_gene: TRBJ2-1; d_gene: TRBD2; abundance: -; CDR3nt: TGTGCCAGCAGCTCCAGACGGGGGGACAATGAGCAGTTCTTC; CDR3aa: CASSSRRGDNEQFF
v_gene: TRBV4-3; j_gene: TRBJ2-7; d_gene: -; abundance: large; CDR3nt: TGCGCCAGCAGCCAAGATATCACTTACTACGAGCAGTACTTC; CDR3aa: CASSQDITYYEQYF
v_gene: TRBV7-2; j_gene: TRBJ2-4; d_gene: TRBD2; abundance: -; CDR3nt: TGTGCCAGCAGCTCCCGGACTAGCGGGCCCCTAGCCAAAAACATTCAGTACTTC; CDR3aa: CASSSRTSGPLAKNIQYF
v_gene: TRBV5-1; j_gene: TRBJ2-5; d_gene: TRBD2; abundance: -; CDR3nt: TGCGCCAGCAGCTTGGAGGCTAGCGGGAGGGCCGGAGAGACCCAGTACTTC; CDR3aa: CASSLEASGRAGETQYF
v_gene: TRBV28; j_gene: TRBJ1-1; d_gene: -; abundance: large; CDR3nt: TGTGCCAGCAGTTTACCGGTGAACACTGAAGCTTTCTTT; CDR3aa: CASSLPVNTEAFF
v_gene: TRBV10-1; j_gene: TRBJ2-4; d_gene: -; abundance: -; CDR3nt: TGCGCCAGCAGTGACCCCCGAGAGGGCCAAAACATTCAGTACTTC; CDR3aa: CASSDPREGQNIQYF
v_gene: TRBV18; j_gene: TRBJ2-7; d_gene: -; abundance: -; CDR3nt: TGTGCCAGCTCAATCCGACTGGAGCAGTACTTC; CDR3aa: CASSIRLEQYF
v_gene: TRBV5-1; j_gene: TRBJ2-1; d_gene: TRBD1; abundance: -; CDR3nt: TGCGCCAGCAGCCAGGGACAGGGACATGAGCAGTTCTTC; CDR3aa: CASSQGQGHEQFF
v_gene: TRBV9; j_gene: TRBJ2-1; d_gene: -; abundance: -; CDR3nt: TGTGCCAGCAGCGTCCAGCTAACCTCCTACAATGAGCAGTTCTTC; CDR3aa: CASSVQLTSYNEQFF
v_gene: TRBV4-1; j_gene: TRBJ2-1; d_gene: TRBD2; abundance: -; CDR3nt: TGCGCCAGCAGCCAAGAAGGGACTAGGCAGTTCTTC; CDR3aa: CASSQEGTRQFF